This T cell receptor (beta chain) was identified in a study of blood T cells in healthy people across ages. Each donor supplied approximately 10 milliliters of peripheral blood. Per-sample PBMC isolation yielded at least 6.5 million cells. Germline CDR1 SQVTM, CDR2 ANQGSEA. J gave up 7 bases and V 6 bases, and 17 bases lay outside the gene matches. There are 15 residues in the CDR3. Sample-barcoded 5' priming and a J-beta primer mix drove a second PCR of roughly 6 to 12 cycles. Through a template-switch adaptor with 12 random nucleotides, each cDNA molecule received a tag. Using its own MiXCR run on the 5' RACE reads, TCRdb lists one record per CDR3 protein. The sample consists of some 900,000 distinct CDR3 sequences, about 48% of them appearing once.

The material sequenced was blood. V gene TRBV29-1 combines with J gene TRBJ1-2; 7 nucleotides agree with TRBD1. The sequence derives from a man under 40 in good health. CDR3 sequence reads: CSVRTGTADFRGYTF. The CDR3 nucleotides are TGCAGCGTCCGAACCGGGACAGCGGATTTTCGTGGCTACACCTTC.